These 20 T cell receptor beta chains were sequenced from one sample in a study of OX40 agonist ivuxolimab in advanced cancers. Sequencing used immunoSEQ multiplex PCR; TCRdb keeps in-frame clones, though not all of them. This table has tens of thousands of clones, about 89% appearing once. Sample: CD4+ or CD8+ T cells sorted from blood, taken in a trial of the OX40 agonist ivuxolimab. These receptors were obtained from an adult with an advanced solid tumor such as melanoma, head and neck, liver or kidney cancer.

This clone has just one count. CDR3 sequence (DNA): TGTGCCAGCACCCTACGGATGCGCTATCAGCCCCAGCATTTT. Translating it yields CASTLRMRYQPQHF. The V gene is TRBV5-8, the J gene TRBJ1-5, with D unresolved. The CDR3 extends over 14 amino acids. Germline CDR1 reads SGHTS; CDR2 reads YDEGEE. Trimming removed 6 bases at V and 5 bases at J, with 15 bases between.

The chain carries TRBV7-3 and TRBJ2-7, with 9 bases fitting TRBD1. This CDR3 is built from 16 residues. Germline values: CDR1 SGHTA, CDR2 FQGTGA. The V and J ends lost 5 bases and 0 bases, in that order; junction bases with no gene match: 8. This CDR3 reads CASSPGTGLYSYEQYF. In nucleotides, the CDR3 is TGTGCCAGCAGCCCTGGGACAGGGTTGTACTCCTACGAGCAGTACTTC.

The chain links TRBV10-2 to TRBJ1-2; 8 bases map to TRBD1. J lost 4 bases, V lost 1 base, and 5 bases had no gene match. CDR3 length equals 15 residues. CDR1 and CDR2 (germline): WSHSY, SAAADI. CDR3 nucleotides: TGCGCCAGCAGTGAGTTAGGACAGGGAGTCTATGGCTACACCTTC. Protein product: CASSELGQGVYGYTF.

This clone was detected only once. The chain employs TRBV19 and TRBJ2-5, with 10 bases aligning to TRBD2. V lost 5 bases, J lost 5 bases, and 8 bases stayed unmatched. Germline CDR1 reads LNHDA; CDR2 reads SQIVND (reference sequence). This CDR3 is 15 amino acids long. In DNA form, the CDR3 reads TGTGCCAGTAGTTTCTCAGCGGGAGGGCCGGAGACCCAGTACTTC. Protein: CASSFSAGGPETQYF.

As regards this clone: Other nucleotide sequences from this sample produce the same CDR3. V gene TRBV7-8 combines with J gene TRBJ1-5, with 7 nucleotides matching TRBD1. J was trimmed by 5 bases and V by 0 bases; bases with no gene match: 4. Per the germline V gene, CDR1 is SGHVS and CDR2 is FQNEAQ. The CDR3 loop spans 15 amino acids. CDR3: CASSLAPGQDQPQHF. The CDR3 nucleotides are TGTGCCAGCAGCTTAGCCCCTGGACAGGATCAGCCCCAGCATTTT.

A few counts support this clone. The gene calls are TRBV2 and TRBJ2-7, with D tentatively TRBD1 (5 bases). Germline values: CDR1 SNHLY, CDR2 FYNNEI. This CDR3 is 14 amino acids long. V lost 6 bases and J lost 3, with 15 bases in between. The CDR3 reads CASRADSSLYEQYF. In DNA, the CDR3 is TGTGCCAGCAGAGCCGACAGTTCTCTCTACGAGCAGTACTTC.

The chain couples TRBV6-1 to TRBJ1-5; TRBD1 aligns across 7 bases. This CDR3 region has 17 residues. Germline-derived CDR1 and CDR2 are MNHNS and SASEGT. V lost 3 bases to trimming and J lost 6 bases; unmatched junction nucleotides: 14. This CDR3 reads CASSDALNRGRAQPQHF. CDR3 DNA sequence: TGTGCCAGCAGTGACGCCCTAAACAGGGGCCGGGCTCAGCCCCAGCATTTT.

The rearrangement joins TRBV11-2 to TRBJ1-5; 7 bases align to TRBD1. V was clipped by 4 bases and J by 0 bases; unmatched bases: 3. In germline, CDR1 is SGHAT, CDR2 FQNNGV. The CDR3 consists of 15 residues. CDR3 in amino acids: CASSSGQDSNQPQHF. Written as DNA, the CDR3 is TGTGCCAGCAGCTCAGGACAGGATAGCAATCAGCCCCAGCATTTT.

The V gene is TRBV14, the J gene TRBJ2-7, with a weak D call TRBD1 (6 bases). CDR3 length equals 14 residues. V was trimmed by 1 base and J by 7 bases, leaving 14 bases between them. Germline CDR1 is SGHDN and CDR2 is FVKESK. The CDR3 spells CASSQVQGLGEQYF. DNA of the CDR3: TGTGCCAGCAGCCAAGTCCAGGGGTTGGGGGAGCAGTACTTC.

The chain has TRBV30 and TRBJ1-3; no clear D. The ends were cut back, 0 bases at V and 3 bases at J, with 12 bases in the middle. The CDR3 runs to 15 residues. The germline V gene has CDR1 GTSNPN and CDR2 SVGIG (reference sequence). Here the CDR3 reads CAWSVRTIGGNTIYF. For the CDR3, the DNA is TGTGCCTGGAGTGTCAGGACGATCGGTGGAAACACCATATATTTT.

The chain carries TRBV5-1 and TRBJ1-1, with unresolved D. The V end lost 5 bases, the J end lost 4 bases, and 12 bases lay between the germline ends. CDR3 length: 13 residues. CDR1 is SGHRS, CDR2 YFSETQ, per germline. The CDR3 region is CASSSSWATEAFF. The CDR3 nucleotides read TGCGCCAGCAGTTCGAGCTGGGCCACTGAAGCTTTCTTT.

The gene calls are TRBV19 and TRBJ2-6, with 9 bases matching TRBD1. The CDR3 runs to 16 residues. Germline lookup yields CDR1 LNHDA and CDR2 SQIVND (reference sequence). V was clipped by 6 bases and J by 2 bases; unmatched bases: 5. The DNA of the CDR3 is TGTGCCAGTAGCTATGGGGACAGGGCTGGGGCCAACGTCCTGACTTTC. Its protein is CASSYGDRAGANVLTF.

This clone was seen just once. The chain joins TRBV5-6 to TRBJ2-3, with D unclear. Germline V lookup: CDR1 SGHDT, CDR2 YYEEEE. Trimming shortened V by 0 bases and J by 6 bases, and 5 bases separated the two germline ends. The CDR3 loop spans 12 amino acids. The CDR3 protein is CASSLETDTQYF. CDR3 DNA: TGTGCCAGCAGCTTGGAGACGGATACGCAGTATTTT.

V is TRBV7-9 and J is TRBJ2-1; 7 nucleotides line up with TRBD1. Germline V CDR1 and CDR2: SEHNR, FQNEAQ (reference sequence). J lost 2 bases, V lost 9 bases, and 4 bases had no gene match. The CDR3 has 13 amino acids. As DNA, the CDR3 is TGTGCCAGTCGACAGGGTACCTACAATGAGCAGTTCTTC. This sequence encodes CASRQGTYNEQFF. The entire variable domain, with the rest obtained from reference TRBV7-9 and TRBJ2-1, is as follows: DTGVSQNPRHKITKRGQNVTFRCDPISEHNRLYWYRQTLGQGPEFLTYFQNEAQLEKSRLLSDRFSAERPKGSFSTLEIQRTEQGDSAMYLCASRQGTYNEQFFGPGTRLTVL.

The rearrangement links TRBV29-1 to TRBJ2-5, with D perhaps matching TRBD2 (6 bases). The CDR3 has 15 amino acids. From germline, CDR1 is SQVTM and CDR2 ANQGSEA. The V end lost 4 bases, the J end lost 2 bases, and 17 bases lay between the germline ends. CDR3 in DNA: TGCAGCGTTGTTCGGGACTCCACGTCGCAAGAGACCCAGTACTTC. Amino acid sequence: CSVVRDSTSQETQYF.

This chain connects TRBV9 to TRBJ2-5; 11 positions match TRBD1. The CDR3 length is 15 residues. The ends lost 3 bases at V and 5 bases at J; junction bases unmatched: 6. The germline gives CDR1 SGDLS, CDR2 YYNGEE. DNA for the CDR3: TGTGCCAGCAGCGCCGGGACAGGGGGATGGGAGACCCAGTACTTC. It encodes CASSAGTGGWETQYF. The whole variable domain, filled in from reference TRBV9 and TRBJ2-5, reads DSGVTQTPKHLITATGQRVTLRCSPRSGDLSVYWYQQSLDQGLQFLIQYYNGEERAKGNILERFSAQQFPDLHSELNLSSLELGDSALYFCASSAGTGGWETQYFGPGTRLLVL.

The chain combines TRBV6-1 with TRBJ1-2, with 9 bases matching TRBD1. The length of the CDR3 is 15 residues. CDR1 is MNHNS, CDR2 SASEGT, per germline. V lost 7 bases to trimming and J lost 1 base; unmatched junction nucleotides: 7. CDR3: CASTHRGLGNYGYTF. CDR3 DNA: TGTGCCAGCACCCACAGGGGGCTGGGTAACTATGGCTACACCTTC.

V usage is TRBV7-9 and J usage is TRBJ2-1; possibly TRBD2 for D (6 bases). Trimming shortened V by 0 bases and J by 5 bases, and 8 bases separated the two germline ends. The CDR3 is 14 amino acids. Per germline, CDR1 SEHNR and CDR2 FQNEAQ (reference sequence). The CDR3, as DNA: TGTGCCAGCAGCTTAGCCGCGGGGCACAATGAGCAGTTCTTC. Translating it yields CASSLAAGHNEQFF.

This clone was counted a few times. The chain recombines TRBV6-1 with TRBJ1-1; possibly TRBD1 for D (6 bases). There are 14 residues in the CDR3. Trimming cost V 7 bases and J 0 bases, with 12 bases left between them. Germline assignment: CDR1 MNHNS and CDR2 SASEGT. CDR3 in amino acids: CASKGQNMNTEAFF. The CDR3 DNA follows: TGTGCCAGCAAGGGACAAAACATGAACACTGAAGCTTTCTTT.

This clone was recorded a few times. CDR3 coding DNA: TGTGCCAGCAGCTTAGTTAGCGGGAGTTCCCACAATGAGCAGTTCTTC. Its translation: CASSLVSGSSHNEQFF. The chain employs TRBV11-2 and TRBJ2-1, with 9 bases fitting TRBD2. The CDR3 is 16 residues long. With V trimmed by 1 base and J by 5 bases, 6 bases remained unmatched. The germline V gene encodes CDR1 SGHAT and CDR2 FQNNGV.